This record looks at one TCR beta chain sequence and its context. The entry originates in a study of identical twins. TCRdb itself ran the 5' RACE reads through MiXCR, one entry per CDR3 protein. The table shows approximately 410,000 distinct CDR3 sequences, with about 18% occurring only once. The sequence was obtained from a man aged 50 or older in good health. The sample was naive T cells sorted from blood.

The CDR3 DNA is TGTGCCAGCAGTTGGGACAGGGCGAACACTGAAGCTTTCTTT. It is translated as CASSWDRANTEAFF. The gene calls are TRBV28 and TRBJ1-1, with TRBD1 matching 9 bases. Germline V lookup: CDR1 MDHEN, CDR2 SYDVKM. After removal of 4 bases from V and 1 base from J, the junction contained 1 base not matched to a gene. CDR3 length: 14 amino acids.